The following is a T cell receptor beta chain sequence with its context. Its antigen is still unknown. Noted treatment: 19 received Ad26.COV2.S at low or high dose, single or two shots; roughly five received placebo; per-sample allocation not given. Sample collection was performed on day 63 after the first vaccine or placebo injection. There are 14 residues in the CDR3. Trimming took 0 bases from V and 0 from J, leaving 6 bases between them. Germline lookup yields CDR1 SGHRS and CDR2 YFSETQ. The data were taken from a study of Ad26.COV2.S vaccination and SARS-CoV-2 variants. Turning to the study itself: Intramuscular Ad26.COV2.S doses were given once or twice, 56 days apart. General observations from the study: In vaccinated individuals, spike-specific CD8+ and CD4+ T cell responses reportedly displayed substantial breadth.

Clones were sequenced by immunoSEQ multiplex PCR, and TCRdb holds only the in-frame ones, with some missing. This table has 300,000 to 400,000 clones, about 82% appearing once. This TCR was sampled from a person between 18 and 60 years old who received the Ad26.COV2.S COVID-19 vaccine or a placebo. Sequences were derived from peripheral blood, sampled in a trial of Ad26.COV2.S vaccine versus placebo. The rearrangement uses TRBV5-1 and TRBJ2-5; tentatively, D is TRBD1 (5 bases). CDR3 in DNA: TGCGCCAGCAGCTTGGAGGGGCACCAAGAGACCCAGTACTTC. Residues: CASSLEGHQETQYF.